A selection of T cell receptor beta chains follows, all from one sample in a study of shared clonotypes between healthy human individuals. Using immunoSEQ multiplex PCR, the repertoire was profiled, and TCRdb retains in-frame clones only, with some absent. The data contain fewer than 1.8 million clones, approximately 98.5% of them singletons. Sequenced material: naive CD4+ T cells sorted from blood. The receptors shown here come from a man aged 25-40 years in good health. The CDR3 runs from the conserved cysteine through the conserved F or W. D genes are given only for firm matches. Expanded clones are given a class, and other clones once, few, many or no size at all.

>NA|NA|TRBJ1-5|TRBV10-2
CASSELDQQPQHF
TGCGCCAGCAGTGAGCTTGACCAGCAGCCCCAGCATTTT
>NA|NA|TRBJ2-5|TRBV6-5
CASSYSGTEKLPQYF
TGTGCCAGCAGTTACTCGGGGACGGAAAAGTTACCCCAGTACTTC
>NA|NA|TRBJ2-5|TRBV19
CASSISAGLETQYF
TGTGCCAGTAGTATCAGTGCGGGGTTGGAGACCCAGTACTTC
>NA|TRBD2|TRBJ2-1|TRBV6-1
CASSAHIGGRAGSGEQFF
TGTGCCAGCAGTGCCCACATAGGTGGGAGGGCTGGTTCGGGTGAGCAGTTCTTC
>NA|NA|TRBJ2-7|TRBV4-3
CASSQEELSYEQYF
TGCGCCAGCAGCCAAGAAGAACTGTCCTACGAGCAGTACTTC
>once|NA|TRBJ1-1|TRBV7-9
CASSLARGTEAFF
TGTGCCAGCAGCTTAGCGCGAGGAACAGAAGCTTTCTTT
>NA|NA|TRBJ2-2|TRBV9
CASSPQGFQGRRELFF
TGTGCCAGCAGCCCCCAGGGTTTCCAGGGTAGGCGGGAGCTGTTTTTT
>NA|NA|TRBJ2-5|TRBV7-6
CASSLDGSGTQYF
TGTGCCAGCAGCTTAGATGGGTCAGGGACCCAGTACTTC
>NA|NA|TRBJ1-5|TRBV28
CASGEPGQPQHF
TGTGCCAGCGGAGAGCCGGGTCAGCCCCAGCATTTT
>NA|NA|TRBJ2-2|TRBV7-9
CASTPGPGSDTGELFF
TGTGCCAGCACCCCAGGACCGGGGAGCGACACCGGGGAGCTGTTTTTT
>NA|NA|TRBJ1-3|TRBV10-3
CAISESLVGNTIYF
TGTGCCATCAGTGAGTCGCTCGTTGGAAACACCATATATTTT
>NA|NA|TRBJ2-3|TRBV5-6
CASSLYRKSTDTQYF
TGTGCCAGCAGCTTATACAGGAAGAGCACAGATACGCAGTATTTT
>once|NA|TRBJ1-5|TRBV10-1
CASSRDTNQPQHF
TGCGCCAGCAGCCGGGACACAAATCAGCCCCAGCATTTT
>once|TRBD2|TRBJ2-7|TRBV10-3
CAINPSGFSSYEQYF
TGTGCCATCAACCCTAGCGGGTTTAGCTCCTACGAGCAGTACTTC
>NA|TRBD1|TRBJ2-3|TRBV5-1
CASSLLGTGETDTQYF
TGCGCCAGCAGCTTGCTCGGGACAGGGGAAACAGATACGCAGTATTTT
>NA|TRBD1|TRBJ1-4|TRBV7-2
CASKGAGNGEKLFF
TGTGCCAGCAAGGGGGCTGGTAACGGTGAAAAACTGTTTTTT
>NA|TRBD1|TRBJ2-2|TRBV5-1
CASSLADRVTGELFF
TGCGCCAGCAGCTTGGCAGACAGGGTAACCGGGGAGCTGTTTTTT
>NA|NA|TRBJ2-1|TRBV11-2
CASSSSAGARRQFF
TGTGCCAGCAGCTCCTCGGCCGGGGCCAGAAGGCAGTTCTTC
>NA|TRBD1|TRBJ1-5|TRBV6-1
CASSKGQGGNQPQHF
TGTGCCAGCAGTAAAGGACAGGGTGGCAATCAGCCCCAGCATTTT
>NA|TRBD2|TRBJ2-3|TRBV19
CASSWGGLAGTDTQYF
TGTGCCAGTAGTTGGGGCGGACTAGCGGGCACAGATACGCAGTATTTT
>NA|NA|TRBJ2-7|TRBV11-2
CASSQQAYEQYF
TGTGCCAGCAGCCAACAAGCCTACGAGCAGTACTTC
>NA|NA|TRBJ1-2|TRBV6-1
CASLPGFDYGYTF
TGTGCCAGCCTCCCCGGGTTCGACTATGGCTACACCTTC
>NA|TRBD1|TRBJ2-7|TRBV11-2
CASSLGYGRGLSYEQYF
TGTGCCAGCAGCTTAGGGTATGGCAGGGGGCTCTCCTACGAGCAGTACTTC
>NA|TRBD1|TRBJ1-5|TRBV15
CATSRDRRTGGDQPQHF
TGTGCCACCAGCAGAGATCGGAGGACAGGGGGCGACCAGCCCCAGCATTTT
>NA|NA|TRBJ2-3|TRBV19
CASSMLTPRGADTQYF
TGTGCCAGTAGTATGTTGACCCCCCGTGGGGCAGATACGCAGTATTTT
>NA|NA|TRBJ2-1|TRBV14
CASSQGAYGEQFF
TGTGCCAGCAGCCAAGGTGCGTACGGTGAGCAGTTCTTC
>NA|TRBD1|TRBJ2-3|TRBV29-1
CSVGQGGDTQYF
TGCAGCGTTGGACAGGGGGGAGATACGCAGTATTTT
>NA|TRBD1|TRBJ1-2|TRBV5-1
CASSLPAGTVRGYTF
TGCGCCAGCAGCTTGCCCGCCGGGACAGTTAGAGGCTACACCTTC
>NA|TRBD1|TRBJ2-1|TRBV5-1
CASSTAGTGGNEQFF
TGCGCCAGCAGCACGGCCGGGACAGGGGGCAATGAGCAGTTCTTC
>NA|NA|TRBJ2-6|TRBV5-1
CASSLTVSGANVLTF
TGCGCCAGCAGTCTGACAGTCTCTGGGGCCAACGTCCTGACTTTC
>NA|NA|TRBJ1-2|TRBV5-1
CASSSRGNYGYTF
TGCGCCAGCAGCTCTCGGGGCAACTATGGCTACACCTTC
>NA|TRBD1|TRBJ2-7|TRBV18
CASSPTGTVRAYEQYF
TGTGCCAGCTCTCCAACCGGGACAGTAAGGGCCTACGAGCAGTACTTC
>NA|NA|TRBJ1-3|TRBV18
CASSPIGPTNSGNTIYF
TGTGCCAGCTCACCCATCGGACCGACTAACTCTGGAAACACCATATATTTT
>NA|NA|TRBJ1-1|TRBV15
CATSRGQLNTEAFF
TGTGCCACCAGCAGAGGACAGTTGAACACTGAAGCTTTCTTT
>few|TRBD1|TRBJ2-1|TRBV7-2
CASSLRDRGDNEQFF
TGTGCCAGCTCCCTCCGGGACAGGGGAGACAATGAGCAGTTCTTC
>once|TRBD2|TRBJ2-3|TRBV11-2
CASPRGGLAGEERPDTQYF
TGTGCCAGCCCGAGGGGGGGACTAGCGGGAGAGGAGCGACCAGATACGCAGTATTTT
>NA|NA|TRBJ1-4|TRBV7-2
CASSSRGWSEKLFF
TGTGCCAGCAGCTCACGGGGTTGGAGTGAAAAACTGTTTTTT